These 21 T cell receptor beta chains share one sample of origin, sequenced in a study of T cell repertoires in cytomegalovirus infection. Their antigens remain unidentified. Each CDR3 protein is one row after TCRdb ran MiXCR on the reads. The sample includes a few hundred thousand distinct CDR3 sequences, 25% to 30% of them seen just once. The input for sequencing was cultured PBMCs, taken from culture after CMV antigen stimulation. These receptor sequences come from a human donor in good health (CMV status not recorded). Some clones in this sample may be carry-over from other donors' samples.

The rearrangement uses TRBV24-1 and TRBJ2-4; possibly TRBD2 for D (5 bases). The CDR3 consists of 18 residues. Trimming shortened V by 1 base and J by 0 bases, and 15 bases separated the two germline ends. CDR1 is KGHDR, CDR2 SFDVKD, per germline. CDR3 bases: TGTGCCACCAGTGATTTCCCCCCGGGGAACGTAGCCAAAAACATTCAGTACTTC. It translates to CATSDFPPGNVAKNIQYF.

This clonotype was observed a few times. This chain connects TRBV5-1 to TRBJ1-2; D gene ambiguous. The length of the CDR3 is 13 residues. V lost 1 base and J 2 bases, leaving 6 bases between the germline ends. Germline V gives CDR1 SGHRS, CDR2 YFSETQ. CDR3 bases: TGCGCCAGCAGCTTGCATCAGAACTATGGCTACACCTTC. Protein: CASSLHQNYGYTF.

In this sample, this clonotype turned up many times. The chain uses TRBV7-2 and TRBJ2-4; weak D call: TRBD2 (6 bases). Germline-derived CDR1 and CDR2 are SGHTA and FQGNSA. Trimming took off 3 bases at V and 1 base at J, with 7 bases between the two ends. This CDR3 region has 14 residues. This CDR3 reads CASSFRGAKNIQYF. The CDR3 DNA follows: TGTGCCAGCAGCTTCCGGGGGGCCAAAAACATTCAGTACTTC.

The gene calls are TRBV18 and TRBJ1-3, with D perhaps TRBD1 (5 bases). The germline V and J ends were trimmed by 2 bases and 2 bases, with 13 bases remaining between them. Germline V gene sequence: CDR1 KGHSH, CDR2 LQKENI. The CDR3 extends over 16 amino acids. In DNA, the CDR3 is TGTGCCAGCTCACCAGTGCAGGGAAAAGCTGGAAACACCATATATTTT. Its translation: CASSPVQGKAGNTIYF.

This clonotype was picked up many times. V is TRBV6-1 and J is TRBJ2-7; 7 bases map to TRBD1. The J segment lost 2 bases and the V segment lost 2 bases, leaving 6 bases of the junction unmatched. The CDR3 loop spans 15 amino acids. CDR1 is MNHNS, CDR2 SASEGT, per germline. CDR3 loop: CASSEPGQSAYEQYF. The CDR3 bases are TGTGCCAGCAGTGAACCGGGACAGTCGGCCTACGAGCAGTACTTC.

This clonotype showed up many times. The CDR3 DNA is TGTGCCAGCAGCCCTGCCCGCGGACAGGGGGCCGGAGGCTACACCTTC. It specifies CASSPARGQGAGGYTF. The chain has TRBV7-2 and TRBJ1-2, with TRBD1 identical over 11 bases. CDR3 length: 16 residues. The V and J ends lost 5 bases and 8 bases, in that order; junction bases with no gene match: 13. CDR1 and CDR2 from the germline V gene are SGHTA and FQGNSA.

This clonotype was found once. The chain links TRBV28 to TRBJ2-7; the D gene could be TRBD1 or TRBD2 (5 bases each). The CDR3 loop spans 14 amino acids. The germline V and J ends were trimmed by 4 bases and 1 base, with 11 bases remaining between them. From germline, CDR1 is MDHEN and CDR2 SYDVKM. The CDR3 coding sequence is TGTGCCAGCAGTTCGCTGAGGGGATCCTACGAGCAGTACTTC. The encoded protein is CASSSLRGSYEQYF.

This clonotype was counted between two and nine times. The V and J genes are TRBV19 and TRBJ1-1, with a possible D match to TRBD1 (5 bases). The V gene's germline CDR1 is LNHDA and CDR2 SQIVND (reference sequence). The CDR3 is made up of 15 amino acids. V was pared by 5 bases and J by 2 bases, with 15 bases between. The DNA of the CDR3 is TGTGCCAGTAGTCACATCCGCGACAGAAACACTGAAGCTTTCTTT. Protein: CASSHIRDRNTEAFF.

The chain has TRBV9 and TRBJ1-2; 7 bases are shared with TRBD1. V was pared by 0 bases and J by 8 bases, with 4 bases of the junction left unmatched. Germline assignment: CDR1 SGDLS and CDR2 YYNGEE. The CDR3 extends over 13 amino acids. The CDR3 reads CASSVEGAWGYTF. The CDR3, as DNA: TGTGCCAGCAGCGTAGAGGGGGCTTGGGGCTACACCTTC. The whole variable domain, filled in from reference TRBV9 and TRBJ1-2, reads DSGVTQTPKHLITATGQRVTLRCSPRSGDLSVYWYQQSLDQGLQFLIQYYNGEERAKGNILERFSAQQFPDLHSELNLSSLELGDSALYFCASSVEGAWGYTFGSGTRLTVV.

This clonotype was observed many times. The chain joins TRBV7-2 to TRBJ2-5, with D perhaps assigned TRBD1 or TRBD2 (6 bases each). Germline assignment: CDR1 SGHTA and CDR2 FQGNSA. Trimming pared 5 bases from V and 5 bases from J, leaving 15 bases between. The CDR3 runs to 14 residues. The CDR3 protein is CASSPLARGETQYF. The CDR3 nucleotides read TGTGCCAGCAGCCCTCTAGCGAGGGGGGAGACCCAGTACTTC.

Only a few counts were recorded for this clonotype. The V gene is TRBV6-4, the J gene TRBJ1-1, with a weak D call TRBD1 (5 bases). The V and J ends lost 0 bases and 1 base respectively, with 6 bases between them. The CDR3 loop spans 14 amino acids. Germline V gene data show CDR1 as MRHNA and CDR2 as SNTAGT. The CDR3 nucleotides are TGTGCCAGCAGTGACTCAGACAGGAACACTGAAGCTTTCTTT. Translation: CASSDSDRNTEAFF.

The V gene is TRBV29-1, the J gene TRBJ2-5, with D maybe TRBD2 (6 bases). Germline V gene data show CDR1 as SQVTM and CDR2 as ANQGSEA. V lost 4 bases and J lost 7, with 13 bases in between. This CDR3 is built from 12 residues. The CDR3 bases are TGCAGCGTTGGGAAGCCGGAGGGGACCCAGTACTTC. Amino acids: CSVGKPEGTQYF.

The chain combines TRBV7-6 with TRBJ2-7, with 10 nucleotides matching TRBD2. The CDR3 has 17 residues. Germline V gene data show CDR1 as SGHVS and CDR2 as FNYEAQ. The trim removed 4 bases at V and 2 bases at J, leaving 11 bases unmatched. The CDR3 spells CASSSELLAGITYEQYF. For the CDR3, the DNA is TGTGCCAGCAGCTCGGAGCTACTAGCGGGGATTACCTACGAGCAGTACTTC.

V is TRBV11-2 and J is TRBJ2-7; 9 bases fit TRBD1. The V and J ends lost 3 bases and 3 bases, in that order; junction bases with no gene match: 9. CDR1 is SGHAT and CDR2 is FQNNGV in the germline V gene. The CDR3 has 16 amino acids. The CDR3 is CASSFWRPTGGYEQYF. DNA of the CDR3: TGTGCCAGCAGCTTTTGGAGGCCGACAGGGGGCTACGAGCAGTACTTC.

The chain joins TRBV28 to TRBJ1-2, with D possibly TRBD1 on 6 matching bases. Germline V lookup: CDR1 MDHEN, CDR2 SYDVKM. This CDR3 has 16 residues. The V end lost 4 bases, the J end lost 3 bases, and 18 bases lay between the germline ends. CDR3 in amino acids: CASSSPGTPVDYGYTF. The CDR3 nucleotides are TGTGCCAGCAGTTCCCCCGGGACACCCGTGGACTATGGCTACACCTTC.

The CDR3, as DNA: TGTGCCAGCAGCCCCGGGACTAGCGGGGGACAAGAGACCCAGTACTTC. This sequence encodes CASSPGTSGGQETQYF. The chain is built from TRBV7-6 and TRBJ2-5; TRBD2 agrees at 14 bases. V was clipped by 5 bases and J by 2 bases; unmatched bases: 4. CDR3 length equals 16 residues. CDR1 is SGHVS and CDR2 is FNYEAQ in the germline V gene.

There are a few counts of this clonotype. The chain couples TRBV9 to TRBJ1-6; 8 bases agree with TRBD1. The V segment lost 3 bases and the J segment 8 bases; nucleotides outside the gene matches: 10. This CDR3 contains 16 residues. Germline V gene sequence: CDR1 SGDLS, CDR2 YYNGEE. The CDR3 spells CASSAREQGDYSPLHF. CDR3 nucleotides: TGTGCCAGCAGCGCCAGAGAACAGGGGGACTATTCACCCCTCCACTTT. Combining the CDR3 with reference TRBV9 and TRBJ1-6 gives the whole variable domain DSGVTQTPKHLITATGQRVTLRCSPRSGDLSVYWYQQSLDQGLQFLIQYYNGEERAKGNILERFSAQQFPDLHSELNLSSLELGDSALYFCASSAREQGDYSPLHFGNGTRLTVT.

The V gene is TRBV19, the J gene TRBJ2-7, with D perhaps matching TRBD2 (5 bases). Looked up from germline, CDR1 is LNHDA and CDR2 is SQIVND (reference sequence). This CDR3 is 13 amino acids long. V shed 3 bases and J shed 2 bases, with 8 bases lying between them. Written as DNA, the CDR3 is TGTGCCAGTAGTATCGCGGGCCCCTACGAGCAGTACTTC. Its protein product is CASSIAGPYEQYF.

This chain's CDR3 is CASSLDDSGRAEFF. DNA for the CDR3: TGTGCCAGCAGCTTAGATGATAGCGGGAGAGCGGAGTTCTTC. The chain joins TRBV7-6 to TRBJ2-1, with 9 bases that match TRBD2. J gave up 14 bases and V 1 base, and 9 bases lay outside the gene matches. Germline CDR1 is SGHVS and CDR2 is FNYEAQ. The CDR3 has 14 amino acids.

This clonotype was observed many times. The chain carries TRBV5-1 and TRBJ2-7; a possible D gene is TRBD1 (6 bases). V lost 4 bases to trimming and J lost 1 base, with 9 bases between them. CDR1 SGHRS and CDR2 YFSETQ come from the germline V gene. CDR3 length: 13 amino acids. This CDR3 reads CASSVTGSYEQYF. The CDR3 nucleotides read TGCGCCAGCAGCGTTACAGGGTCCTACGAGCAGTACTTC.

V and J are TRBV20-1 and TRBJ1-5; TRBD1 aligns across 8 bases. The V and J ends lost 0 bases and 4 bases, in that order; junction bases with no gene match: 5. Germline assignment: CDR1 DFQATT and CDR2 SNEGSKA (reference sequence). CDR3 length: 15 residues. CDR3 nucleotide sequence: TGCAGTGCTAGAGACCGACAGGGGAGTAATCAGCCCCAGCATTTT. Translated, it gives CSARDRQGSNQPQHF.